This T cell receptor (beta chain) appears in the sequencing data of a study of OX40 agonist ivuxolimab in advanced cancers. The germline gives CDR1 SEHNR, CDR2 FQNEAQ (reference sequence). Trimming left V 1 base short and J 2 bases short, with 9 bases between. The CDR3 sequence is 15 residues long. Assay used: immunoSEQ multiplex PCR; TCRdb lists only in-frame clones, some missing. The sample comprises roughly 80,000 clones, roughly four fifths of which are singletons, and approximately 6.3% rests with the top ten. The TCR was taken from an adult with an advanced solid tumor such as melanoma, head and neck, liver or kidney cancer. This sample comprised CD4+ or CD8+ T cells sorted from blood, obtained in a trial of the OX40 agonist ivuxolimab. V and J are TRBV7-9 and TRBJ2-4, with a tentative D call TRBD2 (6 bases). The CDR3 DNA reads as TGTGCCAGCAGCTTAGGCGGGGTGACCAAAAACATTCAGTACTTC. It yields the protein CASSLGGVTKNIQYF.